The clone carrying this TCR beta chain was seen more than once but under ten times. Using its own MiXCR run on the 5' RACE reads, TCRdb lists one record per CDR3 protein. The sample has roughly 70,000 distinct CDR3 sequences; around 19% are singletons. Trimming stripped 6 bases from V and 6 bases from J, with 24 bases between. CDR1 and CDR2 from the germline V gene are MNHEY and SVGAGI. CDR3 size: 16 residues. These data are taken from a study of early T cells in non-severe SARS-CoV-2 infection. The V and J genes are TRBV6-5 and TRBJ2-7; D may correspond to TRBD1 or TRBD2 (7 bases each). The source of this sequence is an adult who was a healthcare worker with PCR-confirmed SARS-CoV-2 infection or an uninfected control (not recorded which). The starting material was whole blood, obtained at baseline. CDR3 coding DNA: TGTGCCAGCAGCCGACCCTCAGGGGGGGGCTTGACCGAGCAGTACTTC. It specifies CASSRPSGGGLTEQYF.